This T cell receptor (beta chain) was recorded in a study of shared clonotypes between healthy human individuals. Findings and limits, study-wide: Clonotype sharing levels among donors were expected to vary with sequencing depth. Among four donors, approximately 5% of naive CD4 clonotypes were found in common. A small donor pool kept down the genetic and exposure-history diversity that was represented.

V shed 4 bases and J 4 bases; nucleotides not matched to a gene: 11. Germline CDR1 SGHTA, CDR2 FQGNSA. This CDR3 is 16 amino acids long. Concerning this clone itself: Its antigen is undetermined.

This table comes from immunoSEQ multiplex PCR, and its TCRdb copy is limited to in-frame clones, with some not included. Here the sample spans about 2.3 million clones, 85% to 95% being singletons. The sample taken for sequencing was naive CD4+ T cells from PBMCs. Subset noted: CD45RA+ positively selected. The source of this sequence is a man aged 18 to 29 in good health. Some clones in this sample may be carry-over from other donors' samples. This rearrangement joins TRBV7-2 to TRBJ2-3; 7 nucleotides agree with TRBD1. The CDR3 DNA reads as TGTGCCAGCAGCTCCACCCGGGACAGAGGATCAGATACGCAGTATTTT. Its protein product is CASSSTRDRGSDTQYF. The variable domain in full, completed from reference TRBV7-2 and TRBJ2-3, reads GAGVSQSPSNKVTEKGKDVELRCDPISGHTALYWYRQSLGQGLEFLIYFQGNSAPDKSGLPSDRFSAERTGGSVSTLTIQRTQQEDSAVYLCASSSTRDRGSDTQYFGPGTRLTVL.